This section outlines one T cell receptor (beta chain) sequence together with its context. The antigen is not known. This CDR3 has 15 residues. V lost 7 bases and J lost 4, with 19 bases in between. The sample belongs to a study of T cell repertoires in cytomegalovirus infection. Study at large: From public TCR beta signatures came an indication of both CMV infection and matching HLA type.

TCRdb processed the reads anew with MiXCR; each CDR3 protein has one entry. The profile shows 830,000 or so distinct CDR3 sequences, approximately 32% of them singletons. The sample in question was cultured CD8+ T cells from PBMCs, obtained from culture after CMV antigen stimulation. The sequence derives from a human donor in good health (CMV status not recorded). Some clones in this sample may be carry-over from other donors' samples. The genes are TRBV12-3 or TRBV12-4 and TRBJ1-2, with a tentative D call TRBD1 (5 bases). CDR3 loop: CASTGPVRVPYGYTF. The CDR3 DNA is TGTGCCAGCACCGGTCCGGTCAGGGTCCCCTATGGCTACACCTTC.